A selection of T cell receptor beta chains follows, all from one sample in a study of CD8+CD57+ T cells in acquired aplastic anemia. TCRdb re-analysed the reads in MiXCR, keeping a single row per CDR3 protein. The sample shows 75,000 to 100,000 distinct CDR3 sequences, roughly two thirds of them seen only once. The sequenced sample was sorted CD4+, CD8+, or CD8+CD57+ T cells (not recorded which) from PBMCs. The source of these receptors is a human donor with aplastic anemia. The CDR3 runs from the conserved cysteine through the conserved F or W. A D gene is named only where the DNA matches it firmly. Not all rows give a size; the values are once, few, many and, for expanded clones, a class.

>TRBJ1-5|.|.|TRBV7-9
TGTGCCAGCAGCGGGGGGAGCAATCAGCCCCAGCATTTT
CASSGGSNQPQHF
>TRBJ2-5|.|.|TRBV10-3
TGTGCCATCAGTATCGACAGTAAAGAGACCCAGTACTTC
CAISIDSKETQYF
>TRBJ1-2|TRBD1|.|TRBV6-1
TGTGCCAGCAGTGAAAGGGGGGACAGCCTTACGGACTATGGCTACACCTTC
CASSERGDSLTDYGYTF
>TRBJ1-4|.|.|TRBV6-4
TGTGCCAGCAGTGATACAATTGACAGTGAAAAACTGTTTTTT
CASSDTIDSEKLFF
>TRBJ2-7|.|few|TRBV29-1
TGCAGCGTTGCGGGCAGGGGATCCTACGAGCAGTACTTC
CSVAGRGSYEQYF
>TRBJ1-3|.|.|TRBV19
TGTGCCAGGGTTAAAAACACCATATATTTT
CARVKNTIYF
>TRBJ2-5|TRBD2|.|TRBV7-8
TGTGCCAGCAGCTTAACTAGCGGAGAGACCCAGTACTTC
CASSLTSGETQYF
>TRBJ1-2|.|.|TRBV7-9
TGTGCCAGCAGCTTAGGTGTTTTGGACCATGGCTACACCTTC
CASSLGVLDHGYTF
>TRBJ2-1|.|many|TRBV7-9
TGTGCCAGCAGCCTCCCGGGACTGGGCAGGAATGAGCAGTTCTTC
CASSLPGLGRNEQFF
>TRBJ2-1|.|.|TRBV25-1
TGTGCCAGCAGGCCGAGCGGGCAGGGCTTCTACAATGAGCAGTTCTTC
CASRPSGQGFYNEQFF
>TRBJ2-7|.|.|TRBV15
TGTGCCACCAGCAGAGATCCTGAGTACGAGCAGTACTTC
CATSRDPEYEQYF
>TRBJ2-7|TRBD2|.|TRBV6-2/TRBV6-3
TGTGCCAGCAGTTACTCGATTGCGGGGGGGCTCACCTACGAGCAGTACTTC
CASSYSIAGGLTYEQYF
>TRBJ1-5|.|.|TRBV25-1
TGTGCCAGCAGTGATTGGATCAGTTGGGGACATCAGAATCAGCCCCAGCATTTT
CASSDWISWGHQNQPQHF
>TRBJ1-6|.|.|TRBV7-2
TGTGCCAGCAGCTTCTCTGGGGATTCACCCCTCCACTTT
CASSFSGDSPLHF
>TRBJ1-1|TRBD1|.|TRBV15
TGTGCCACCAGCAGACAACAGGGGGGAAACGCTGAAGCTTTCTTT
CATSRQQGGNAEAFF
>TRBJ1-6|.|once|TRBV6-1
TGTGCCAGCAGAGCAGCCCTTGGTAATTCACCCCTCCACTTT
CASRAALGNSPLHF
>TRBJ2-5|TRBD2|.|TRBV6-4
TGTGCCAGTGTCCCGGGACTAGCGGGGATCCGAGAGACCCAGTACTTC
CASVPGLAGIRETQYF
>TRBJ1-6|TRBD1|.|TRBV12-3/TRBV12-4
TGTGCCAGCAGGAAAACAGGGGGGTGGCCCCTCCACTTT
CASRKTGGWPLHF
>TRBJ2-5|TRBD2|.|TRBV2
TGTGCCAGCGGAACTAGCGGGGCTACACTTGGGACCCAGTACTTC
CASGTSGATLGTQYF
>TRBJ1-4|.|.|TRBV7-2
TGTGCCAGCAGCTTAGGGACGGGGGGAAAACTGTTTTTT
CASSLGTGGKLFF
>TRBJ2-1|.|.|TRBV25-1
TGTGCCGGCAGTGAATTTTTTCTGGTCAGCCTGGGACGTAGCTGGAGCTCCTACAATGAGCAGTTCTTC
CAGSEFFLVSLGRSWSSYNEQFF
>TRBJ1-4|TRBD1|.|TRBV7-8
TGTGCCAGCAGCTCCCGGACAGGGGGAGGAAGTGAAAAACTGTTTTTT
CASSSRTGGGSEKLFF
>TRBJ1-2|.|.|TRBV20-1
TGCAGTGCTAGCGATTCGAGACAGTACGGGGGCTACACCTTC
CSASDSRQYGGYTF
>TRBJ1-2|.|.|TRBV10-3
TGTGCCATCAGTGAGTCAGGGAGAATGAACTATGGCTACACCTTC
CAISESGRMNYGYTF
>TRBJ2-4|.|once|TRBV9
TGTGCCAGCAGCGTAGGAGGAGGTCGCAAAAACATTCAGTACTTC
CASSVGGGRKNIQYF
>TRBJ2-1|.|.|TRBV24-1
TGTGCCACCAGTGATTTGCGGTCTGGTCCGGAGCAGTTCTTC
CATSDLRSGPEQFF
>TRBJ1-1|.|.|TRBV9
TGTGCCAGCAGCCATGGGGGGGGGACTGAAGCTTTCTTT
CASSHGGGTEAFF
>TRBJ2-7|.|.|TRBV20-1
TGCAGTGCTGTACAGGGTCTGGGCGAGCAGTACTTC
CSAVQGLGEQYF
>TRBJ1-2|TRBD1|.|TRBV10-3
TGTGCCATCCATCCCGACAGGGGCGACTATGGCTACACCTTC
CAIHPDRGDYGYTF
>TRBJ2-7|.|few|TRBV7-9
TGTGCCAGCAGCTTTATGTACGAGCAGTACTTC
CASSFMYEQYF
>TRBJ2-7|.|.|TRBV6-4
TGTGCCAGCAGTGAGTTTAGGGGGGCGAGGATCTACGAGCAGTACTTC
CASSEFRGARIYEQYF
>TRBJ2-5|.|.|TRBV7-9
TGTGCCAGCAGCTTCATATCCGAAGGGGAGACCCAGTACTTC
CASSFISEGETQYF
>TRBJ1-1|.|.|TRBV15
TGTGCCACCAGCAGAGATGTTCAGGGGCGGACGGCTTTCTTT
CATSRDVQGRTAFF
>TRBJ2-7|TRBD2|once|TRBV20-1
TGCAGTGCTAGAGCCCCGACTAGCGGGGGCGAGCAGTACTTC
CSARAPTSGGEQYF